A selection of T cell receptor beta chains follows, all from one sample in a study of STAT5B mutations in CD4+ large granular lymphocyte leukemia. The method was immunoSEQ multiplex PCR; TCRdb's version includes in-frame clones alone and lacks a portion of them. Counted here are 20,000 to 25,000 clones, roughly 82% occurring once; the ten biggest clones make up 8.6%. Sequenced sample: CD4+ T cells from blood buffy coats. These receptors were obtained from a human donor in good health. The CDR3 runs from the conserved cysteine through the conserved F or W. D genes are given only for firm matches. A row's size may be missing; if present it is once, few, many or a size class.

TRBJ2-5 | TRBV27 | - | - | TGTGCCAGCAGTTTAACCAAGGGGTCGGAGACCCAGTACTTC | CASSLTKGSETQYF
TRBJ1-5 | TRBV2 | - | few | TGTGCCAGCAGTGACCCCTATAGCAATCAGCCCCAGCATTTT | CASSDPYSNQPQHF
TRBJ2-5 | TRBV4-3 | - | - | TGCGCCAGCAGCCAAGAATGGGCGGCAAAAGAGACCCAGTACTTC | CASSQEWAAKETQYF
TRBJ2-2 | TRBV10-1 | - | - | TGCGCCAGCAGCGCCACAAGCTGGGACACCGGGGAGCTGTTTTTT | CASSATSWDTGELFF
TRBJ2-2 | TRBV7-9 | - | - | TGTGCCAGCAGCTCCAAAGGGTTGAGTAGGGCCGGGGAGCTGTTTTTT | CASSSKGLSRAGELFF
TRBJ1-5 | TRBV18 | TRBD1 | - | TGTGCCAGCTCGGGGACAGGGGGCCCTCTGTACAATCAGCCCCAGCATTTT | CASSGTGGPLYNQPQHF
TRBJ2-5 | TRBV7-2 | - | once | TGTGCCAGCAGCTTAGGGTATCAAGAGACCCAGTACTTC | CASSLGYQETQYF
TRBJ2-5 | TRBV7-2 | - | - | TGTGCCAGCAGCACCCGACAGGATGGGACCCAGTACTTC | CASSTRQDGTQYF
TRBJ1-1 | TRBV28 | TRBD1 | few | TGTGCCAGCAGTTTGGACAGGCGGCCACCCGAAGCTTTCTTT | CASSLDRRPPEAFF
TRBJ2-7 | TRBV7-6 | - | - | TGTGCCAGCAGCTCCGACTTGAGCGAGCAGTACTTC | CASSSDLSEQYF
TRBJ2-1 | TRBV27 | TRBD2 | - | TGTGCCAGCAGCTTAACCGGGACTAGCCCCTACAATGAGCAGTTCTTC | CASSLTGTSPYNEQFF
TRBJ2-5 | TRBV7-3 | - | - | TGTGCTAGCAGCGCCACAGGGTTTCAAGAGACCCAGTACTTC | CASSATGFQETQYF
TRBJ2-5 | TRBV2 | - | - | TGTGCCAGCAGGGGGGGTTCCCAAGAGACCCAGTACTTC | CASRGGSQETQYF
TRBJ2-3 | TRBV27 | TRBD1 | - | TGTGCCAGCAGTTTATCCCCGGGACAGGGAAAGGATACGCAGTATTTT | CASSLSPGQGKDTQYF
TRBJ2-7 | TRBV15 | - | - | TGTGCCACCAGCAGGCTCGGTGGCGCGGCTACCTACGAGCAGTACTTC | CATSRLGGAATYEQYF
TRBJ2-3 | TRBV5-4 | - | - | TGTGCCAGCAGCCCGGACAGTGCCACAGATACGCAGTATTTT | CASSPDSATDTQYF
TRBJ1-1 | TRBV7-9 | TRBD1 | - | TGTGCCAGCAGCTACAGGGGAGGGACTGAAGCTTTCTTT | CASSYRGGTEAFF
TRBJ2-5 | TRBV15 | - | - | TGTGCCACCAGCAGGTACAGAGGAACCCAAGAGACCCAGTACTTC | CATSRYRGTQETQYF